This entry lists 13 T cell receptor beta chains sequenced from one sample in a study of T cell repertoires in aging, cancer and after chemotherapy. A mixed TRB-A/B primer pool amplified rearranged TRB by multiplex touch-down PCR. TCRdb reanalysed the multiplex PCR reads using MiXCR and keeps one entry per CDR3 protein. Seen here are about 3,000 distinct CDR3 sequences, over 25% observed once, and the top ten hold approximately 9.1%. Peripheral blood genomic DNA, not sorted cells or RNA, was the template. Sequenced sample: blood. Receptors were obtained from a human donor with a solid tumor.

This clonotype was detected a few times. The rearrangement uses TRBV6-1 and TRBJ1-1; D ambiguous. V lost 7 bases, J lost 1 base, and 10 bases lay in between. Germline V CDR1 and CDR2: MNHNS, SASEGT. The CDR3 sequence is 13 residues long. CDR3 region: CASTRGSNTEAFF. Here the CDR3 DNA reads TGTGCCAGCACCCGGGGTTCGAACACTGAAGCTTTCTTT.

This chain links TRBV19 with TRBJ2-7; 8 positions agree with TRBD1. CDR1 and CDR2 (germline): LNHDA, SQIVND (reference sequence). V lost 3 bases, J lost 5 bases, and 6 bases stayed unmatched. This CDR3 comprises 14 residues. DNA of the CDR3: TGTGCCAGTAGTATGGGGCAGGGGGCGAACGAGCAGTACTTC. This encodes CASSMGQGANEQYF.

This rearrangement joins TRBV7-9 to TRBJ2-7, with 12 bases aligning to TRBD2. V lost 6 bases and J lost 6; bases outside the gene matches: 9. Germline V gene sequence: CDR1 SEHNR, CDR2 FQNEAQ (reference sequence). The CDR3 loop spans 15 amino acids. The DNA for the CDR3 is TGTGCCAGCAGAATACTAGCGGGGGGTCCCATCGAGCAGTACTTC. This sequence encodes CASRILAGGPIEQYF.

This clonotype was counted between two and nine times. This chain joins TRBV12-3 or TRBV12-4 and TRBJ1-5; TRBD1 aligns across 10 bases. The CDR3 covers 18 residues. The trim removed 5 bases at V and 7 bases at J, leaving 17 bases unmatched. This CDR3 is CASSPRGSPWTGGQPQHF. Here the CDR3 DNA reads TGTGCCAGCAGTCCCAGGGGGAGCCCTTGGACAGGGGGACAGCCCCAGCATTTT.

In its sample, this clonotype was seen a few times. This rearrangement joins TRBV6-5 to TRBJ1-5, with unresolved D. The CDR3 contains 15 residues. In germline, CDR1 is MNHEY, CDR2 SVGAGI. Trimming pared 5 bases from V and 2 bases from J, leaving 13 bases between. CDR3 sequence (DNA): TGTGCCAGCAGTGGACTGTTTTCTGGCAATCAGCCCCAGCATTTT. It specifies CASSGLFSGNQPQHF.

The rearrangement links TRBV19 to TRBJ1-3; 8 bases align to TRBD1. Looked up from germline, CDR1 is LNHDA and CDR2 is SQIVND (reference sequence). V lost 6 bases to trimming and J lost 0 bases; unmatched junction nucleotides: 4. The CDR3 sequence is 15 residues long. The CDR3 DNA reads as TGTGCCAGTAGGGGACAGGCGCACTCTGGAAACACCATATATTTT. Protein: CASRGQAHSGNTIYF.

This CDR3 reads CAWSSADLRPQHF. CDR3 nucleotide sequence: TGTGCCTGGAGTAGCGCAGATCTTCGGCCCCAGCATTTT. The V and J genes are TRBV30 and TRBJ1-5; D gene unclear. The CDR3 is 13 amino acids. Trimming left V 2 bases short and J 9 bases short, with 14 bases between. The germline CDR1 and CDR2 sequences are GTSNPN and SVGIG (reference sequence).

A note on this clonotype: Being one base from a much bigger clone, this may be a read error. The rearrangement links TRBV10-3 to TRBJ2-2, with TRBD1 identical over 7 bases. CDR1 and CDR2 from the germline V gene are ENHRY and SYGVKD. The CDR3 contains 14 residues. Here the CDR3 DNA reads TGTGCCAGCAGTGACAAGGGGGCCACCTGGGAGCTGTTTTTT. Translating gives CASSDKGATWELFF.

This clonotype is termed large. The chain combines TRBV29-1 with TRBJ2-7, with D possibly being TRBD1 or TRBD2 (5 bases each). Germline loops: CDR1 SQVTM, CDR2 ANQGSEA. The CDR3 length is 14 residues. V lost 7 bases to trimming and J lost 3 bases, with 19 bases between them. Here the CDR3 reads CSAKSYGTNYEQYF. The CDR3 bases are TGCAGCGCCAAATCCTACGGGACCAACTACGAGCAGTACTTC.

By share, this clonotype counts as medium-sized. The J gene is TRBJ1-2, the V gene TRBV19, with 7 bases fitting TRBD1. The V gene end was trimmed by 5 bases and the J gene end by 4 bases; junction bases not matched to a gene: 7. This CDR3 has 14 residues. Germline CDR1 reads LNHDA; CDR2 reads SQIVND (reference sequence). In DNA, the CDR3 is TGTGCCAGTAGTTCAGACAGGGCGGCCTATGGCTACACCTTC. Residues: CASSSDRAAYGYTF.

This clonotype is a singleton in its sample. Since a much larger clone is just one base distant, this may be a read error. The V call is TRBV19, the J call TRBJ1-2; D not resolved. This CDR3 is built from 14 residues. Germline loops: CDR1 LNHDA, CDR2 SQIVND (reference sequence). CDR3 in amino acids: CASSIPGSNYGYNF. CDR3 sequence (DNA): TGTGCCAGTAGTATCCCGGGGTCCAACTATGGCTACAACTTC. The full variable domain, rest sourced from reference TRBV19 and TRBJ1-2, is DGGITQSPKYLFRKEGQNVTLSCEQNLNHDAMYWYRQDPGQGLRLIYYSQIVNDFQKGDIAEGYSVSREKKESFPLTVTSAQKNPTAFYLCASSIPGSNYGYNFGSGTRLTVV.

By sample fraction, this clonotype is medium-sized. The chain uses TRBV6-2 or TRBV6-3 and TRBJ1-5; a possible D gene is TRBD1 (5 bases). The germline CDR1 and CDR2 sequences are MNHEY and SVGEGT. The CDR3 length is 13 residues. Trimming left V 6 bases short and J 7 bases short, with 13 bases between. Here the CDR3 reads CASRRGGEQPQHF. In DNA form, the CDR3 reads TGTGCCAGCAGGCGGGGCGGGGAACAGCCCCAGCATTTT.

The CDR3 DNA reads TGTGCCACCAGTGATTTGCGGGGCGAGGGACTGTTTTTT. Its translation is CATSDLRGEGLFF. The chain joins TRBV24-1 to TRBJ1-4, with D possibly matching TRBD1 (5 bases). V was trimmed by 0 bases and J by 13 bases, leaving 11 bases between them. The CDR3 is made up of 13 amino acids. Germline CDR1 is KGHDR and CDR2 is SFDVKD.